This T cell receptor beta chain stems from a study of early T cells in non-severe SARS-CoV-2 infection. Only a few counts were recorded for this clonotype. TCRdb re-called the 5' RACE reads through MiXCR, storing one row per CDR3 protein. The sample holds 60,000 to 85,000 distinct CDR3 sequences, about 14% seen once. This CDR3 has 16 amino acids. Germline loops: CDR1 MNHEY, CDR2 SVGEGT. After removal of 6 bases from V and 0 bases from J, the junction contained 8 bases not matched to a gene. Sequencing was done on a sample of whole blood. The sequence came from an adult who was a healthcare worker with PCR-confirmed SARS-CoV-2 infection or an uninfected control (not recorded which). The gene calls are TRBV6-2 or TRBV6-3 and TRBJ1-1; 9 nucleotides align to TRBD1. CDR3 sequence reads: CASRSDRGTVNTEAFF. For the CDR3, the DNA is TGTGCCAGCAGAAGCGACAGGGGGACCGTGAACACTGAAGCTTTCTTT.